A selection of T cell receptor beta chains follows, all from one sample in a study of T cell changes during pregnancy in multiple sclerosis. The method was immunoSEQ multiplex PCR; TCRdb's version includes in-frame clones alone and lacks a portion of them. The data show about 50,000 clones, 80% to 95% seen once. The specimen was CD4+ T cells from peripheral blood mononuclear cells, collected in the second trimester of pregnancy. All receptors derive from a female donor with multiple sclerosis, enrolled in a pregnancy study. Both conserved end residues are part of each CDR3. D genes are given only for firm matches. Clone size, where shown, is once, few, many, or a class for clones that have expanded.

abundance	j_gene	d_gene	len	v_gene	CDR3aa	CDR3nt
.	TRBJ2-5	.	14	TRBV19	CASSTWTFQETQYF	TGTGCCAGTAGTACATGGACATTTCAAGAGACCCAGTACTTC
once	TRBJ1-4	TRBD1	16	TRBV5-1	CASSPWTGQANEKLFF	TGCGCCAGCAGCCCCTGGACAGGGCAAGCTAATGAAAAACTGTTTTTT
.	TRBJ2-2	TRBD2	15	TRBV7-2	CASLLAGGLTGELFF	TGTGCCAGCCTCCTAGCGGGGGGACTCACCGGGGAGCTGTTTTTT
.	TRBJ2-3	TRBD2	15	TRBV7-2	CASSILAGGTDTQYF	TGTGCCAGCAGCATCTTAGCGGGGGGAACAGATACGCAGTATTTT
.	TRBJ1-2	TRBD1	14	TRBV7-2	CASSLSRQGYGYTF	TGTGCCAGCAGCTTAAGCCGACAGGGTTACGGCTACACCTTC
.	TRBJ1-1	.	9	TRBV20-1	CSASTGAFF	TGCAGTGCTTCCACGGGGGCTTTCTTT
.	TRBJ2-5	.	11	TRBV5-6	CASSLLETQYF	TGTGCCAGCAGCTTGCTGGAGACCCAGTACTTC
.	TRBJ1-5	TRBD1	18	TRBV7-8	CASSPRTGTASNNQPQHF	TGTGCCAGCAGCCCAAGGACAGGCACCGCTTCAAATAATCAGCCCCAGCATTTT
.	TRBJ2-1	TRBD2	11	TRBV7-8	CASSGGEEQFF	TGTGCCAGCAGCGGGGGGGAGGAGCAGTTCTTC
once	TRBJ2-5	.	13	TRBV5-4	CASSFQVQETQYF	TGTGCCAGCAGCTTCCAGGTCCAAGAGACCCAGTACTTC
once	TRBJ2-5	.	13	TRBV19	CASSMRQGGTQYF	TGTGCCAGTAGTATGAGGCAGGGAGGGACCCAGTACTTC
.	TRBJ2-7	.	15	TRBV27	CASSIRGPFSYEQYF	TGTGCCAGCAGTATAAGGGGCCCGTTCTCCTACGAGCAGTACTTC
.	TRBJ2-5	TRBD2	15	TRBV7-2	CASSLTSGGVETQYF	TGTGCCAGCAGCTTAACTAGCGGGGGGGTTGAGACCCAGTACTTC
.	TRBJ2-7	.	14	TRBV9	CASSVNPIDRQQYF	TGTGCCAGCAGCGTAAACCCAATCGACAGACAGCAGTACTTC
.	TRBJ1-2	TRBD1	11	TRBV20-1	CSARNQQGCTF	TGCAGTGCTAGAAACCAACAGGGGTGCACCTTC
few	TRBJ1-2	.	14	TRBV5-1	CASSLALGEDGYTF	TGCGCCAGCAGCTTGGCCCTGGGGGAGGATGGCTACACCTTC
.	TRBJ1-2	TRBD1	16	TRBV7-9	CASSLGGQGTNYGYTF	TGTGCCAGCAGCTTAGGTGGACAGGGGACTAACTATGGCTACACCTTC
.	TRBJ2-7	TRBD2	13	TRBV10-3	CAINRGGPYEQYF	TGTGCCATCAACCGGGGGGGGCCCTACGAGCAGTACTTC
.	TRBJ1-6	.	14	TRBV7-2	CASSPGQRPSPLHF	TGTGCCAGCAGCCCCGGACAGAGGCCCTCACCCCTCCACTTT
.	TRBJ1-5	.	15	TRBV5-4	CASSLPAGYNQPQHF	TGTGCCAGCAGCTTGCCGGCAGGGTACAATCAGCCCCAGCATTTT
few	TRBJ2-7	.	13	TRBV14	CASSQVRDNEQYF	TGTGCCAGCAGCCAAGTTAGGGACAACGAGCAGTACTTC
.	TRBJ2-7	.	15	TRBV19	CASSNSGQLSYEQYF	TGTGCCAGTAGTAATTCCGGACAGCTCTCCTACGAGCAGTACTTC
.	TRBJ2-3	TRBD2	16	TRBV14	CASSQWGLAGTDTQYF	TGTGCCAGCAGCCAATGGGGACTAGCGGGCACAGATACGCAGTATTTT
few	TRBJ1-6	.	13	TRBV18	CASSPGPNSPLHF	TGTGCCAGCTCACCCGGTCCCAATTCACCCCTCCACTTT
.	TRBJ1-1	.	11	TRBV20-1	CSEVEGTEAFF	TGCAGTGAGGTAGAGGGCACTGAAGCTTTCTTT
.	TRBJ1-1	.	14	TRBV5-1	CASSSQQGNTEAFF	TGCGCCAGCAGCTCTCAACAGGGGAACACTGAAGCTTTCTTT
once	TRBJ1-2	.	12	TRBV29-1	CSVLGANWGYTF	TGCAGCGTTCTTGGGGCAAACTGGGGCTACACCTTC
.	TRBJ2-2	TRBD2	15	TRBV19	CASLRRGGRTGELFF	TGTGCCAGCCTTAGGCGGGGGGGCCGTACCGGGGAGCTGTTTTTT
.	TRBJ2-5	.	15	TRBV11-2	CASSLGGGVEETQYF	TGTGCCAGCAGCTTAGGAGGGGGGGTCGAAGAGACCCAGTACTTC
.	TRBJ2-3	TRBD2	17	TRBV18	CASSPRTSGGSTDTQYF	TGTGCCAGCTCACCACGGACTAGCGGGGGTTCCACAGATACGCAGTATTTT
few	TRBJ1-2	TRBD1	15	TRBV27	CASSSRDRKPHGYTF	TGTGCCAGCAGTTCAAGGGACAGAAAACCTCATGGCTACACCTTC
.	TRBJ2-1	TRBD1	17	TRBV13	CASSLDAGTGNVNEQFF	TGTGCCAGCAGCTTAGACGCCGGGACAGGGAATGTCAATGAGCAGTTCTTC
.	TRBJ2-5	TRBD1	15	TRBV10-3	CATSPRDRGKETQYF	TGTGCCACTTCGCCCCGGGACAGGGGGAAGGAGACCCAGTACTTC
.	TRBJ2-5	TRBD2	15	TRBV19	CASTSLAGGLETQYF	TGTGCCAGTACCTCACTAGCGGGGGGGCTCGAGACCCAGTACTTC
.	TRBJ1-2	TRBD1	12	TRBV29-1	CSVERDRKGYTF	TGCAGCGTTGAACGGGACAGGAAGGGCTACACCTTC
once	TRBJ2-2	.	13	TRBV6-1	CASSAQSTGELFF	TGTGCCAGCAGTGCACAGAGTACCGGGGAGCTGTTTTTT
.	TRBJ2-5	TRBD1	15	TRBV4-1	CASSQEYRGIETQYF	TGCGCCAGCAGCCAAGAATACAGGGGCATAGAGACCCAGTACTTC
.	TRBJ1-5	.	14	TRBV5-1	CASSLGTISQPQHF	TGCGCCAGCAGCTTGGGAACAATCAGTCAGCCCCAGCATTTT
once	TRBJ2-3	.	16	TRBV5-5	CASSLVVRSSTDTQYF	TGTGCCAGCAGCTTGGTTGTGAGGTCTAGCACAGATACGCAGTATTTT
.	TRBJ1-2	.	13	TRBV7-3	CASSSSIIQGPTF	TGTGCCAGCAGCTCCTCTATCATACAGGGACCGACCTTC
.	TRBJ1-5	.	13	TRBV19	CASKREGHQPQHF	TGTGCCAGTAAGAGGGAGGGACATCAGCCCCAGCATTTT
.	TRBJ1-1	.	11	TRBV5-4	CASTSNTEAFF	TGTGCCAGCACCTCGAACACTGAAGCTTTCTTT
.	TRBJ2-2	.	14	TRBV5-1	CASSFGQNTGELFF	TGCGCCAGCAGCTTCGGACAGAACACCGGGGAGCTGTTTTTT
.	TRBJ1-6	.	14	TRBV18	CASSPTGTNSPLHF	TGTGCCAGCTCACCTACAGGGACTAATTCACCCCTCCACTTT
.	TRBJ2-7	.	13	TRBV7-3	CASSAGLQYEQYF	TGTGCCAGCAGCGCGGGACTCCAATACGAGCAGTACTTC
.	TRBJ2-5	TRBD1	13	TRBV5-6	CASSYGQEETQYF	TGTGCCAGCAGCTACGGACAGGAAGAGACCCAGTACTTC
.	TRBJ1-6	TRBD1	15	TRBV5-5	CASSPRDRADSPLHF	TGTGCCAGCAGCCCGAGGGACAGGGCGGATTCACCCCTCCACTTT
.	TRBJ2-2	.	13	TRBV6-1	CASSEISAGELFF	TGTGCCAGCAGTGAGATCAGTGCCGGGGAGCTGTTTTTT
.	TRBJ1-1	.	14	TRBV6-1	CASSDGLRDTEAFF	TGTGCCAGCAGTGACGGCCTCAGGGACACTGAAGCTTTCTTT
.	TRBJ1-4	.	17	TRBV5-1	CASTPGRGGATNEKLFF	TGCGCCAGCACCCCAGGACGGGGGGGAGCAACTAATGAAAAACTGTTTTTT
.	TRBJ1-2	TRBD1	15	TRBV10-3	CAITGELFTPSGYTF	TGTGCCATAACAGGGGAACTATTTACCCCCTCGGGCTACACCTTC
.	TRBJ1-6	.	16	TRBV7-6	CASSLARGTGSSPLHF	TGTGCCAGCAGCTTAGCGCGCGGCACAGGGAGTTCACCCCTCCACTTT
.	TRBJ1-1	.	14	TRBV6-5	CASSYSVRNTEAFF	TGTGCCAGCAGTTATAGTGTGAGGAACACTGAAGCTTTCTTT
.	TRBJ2-1	.	11	TRBV27	CASSTPGGKFF	TGTGCCAGCAGTACCCCCGGGGGAAAGTTCTTC